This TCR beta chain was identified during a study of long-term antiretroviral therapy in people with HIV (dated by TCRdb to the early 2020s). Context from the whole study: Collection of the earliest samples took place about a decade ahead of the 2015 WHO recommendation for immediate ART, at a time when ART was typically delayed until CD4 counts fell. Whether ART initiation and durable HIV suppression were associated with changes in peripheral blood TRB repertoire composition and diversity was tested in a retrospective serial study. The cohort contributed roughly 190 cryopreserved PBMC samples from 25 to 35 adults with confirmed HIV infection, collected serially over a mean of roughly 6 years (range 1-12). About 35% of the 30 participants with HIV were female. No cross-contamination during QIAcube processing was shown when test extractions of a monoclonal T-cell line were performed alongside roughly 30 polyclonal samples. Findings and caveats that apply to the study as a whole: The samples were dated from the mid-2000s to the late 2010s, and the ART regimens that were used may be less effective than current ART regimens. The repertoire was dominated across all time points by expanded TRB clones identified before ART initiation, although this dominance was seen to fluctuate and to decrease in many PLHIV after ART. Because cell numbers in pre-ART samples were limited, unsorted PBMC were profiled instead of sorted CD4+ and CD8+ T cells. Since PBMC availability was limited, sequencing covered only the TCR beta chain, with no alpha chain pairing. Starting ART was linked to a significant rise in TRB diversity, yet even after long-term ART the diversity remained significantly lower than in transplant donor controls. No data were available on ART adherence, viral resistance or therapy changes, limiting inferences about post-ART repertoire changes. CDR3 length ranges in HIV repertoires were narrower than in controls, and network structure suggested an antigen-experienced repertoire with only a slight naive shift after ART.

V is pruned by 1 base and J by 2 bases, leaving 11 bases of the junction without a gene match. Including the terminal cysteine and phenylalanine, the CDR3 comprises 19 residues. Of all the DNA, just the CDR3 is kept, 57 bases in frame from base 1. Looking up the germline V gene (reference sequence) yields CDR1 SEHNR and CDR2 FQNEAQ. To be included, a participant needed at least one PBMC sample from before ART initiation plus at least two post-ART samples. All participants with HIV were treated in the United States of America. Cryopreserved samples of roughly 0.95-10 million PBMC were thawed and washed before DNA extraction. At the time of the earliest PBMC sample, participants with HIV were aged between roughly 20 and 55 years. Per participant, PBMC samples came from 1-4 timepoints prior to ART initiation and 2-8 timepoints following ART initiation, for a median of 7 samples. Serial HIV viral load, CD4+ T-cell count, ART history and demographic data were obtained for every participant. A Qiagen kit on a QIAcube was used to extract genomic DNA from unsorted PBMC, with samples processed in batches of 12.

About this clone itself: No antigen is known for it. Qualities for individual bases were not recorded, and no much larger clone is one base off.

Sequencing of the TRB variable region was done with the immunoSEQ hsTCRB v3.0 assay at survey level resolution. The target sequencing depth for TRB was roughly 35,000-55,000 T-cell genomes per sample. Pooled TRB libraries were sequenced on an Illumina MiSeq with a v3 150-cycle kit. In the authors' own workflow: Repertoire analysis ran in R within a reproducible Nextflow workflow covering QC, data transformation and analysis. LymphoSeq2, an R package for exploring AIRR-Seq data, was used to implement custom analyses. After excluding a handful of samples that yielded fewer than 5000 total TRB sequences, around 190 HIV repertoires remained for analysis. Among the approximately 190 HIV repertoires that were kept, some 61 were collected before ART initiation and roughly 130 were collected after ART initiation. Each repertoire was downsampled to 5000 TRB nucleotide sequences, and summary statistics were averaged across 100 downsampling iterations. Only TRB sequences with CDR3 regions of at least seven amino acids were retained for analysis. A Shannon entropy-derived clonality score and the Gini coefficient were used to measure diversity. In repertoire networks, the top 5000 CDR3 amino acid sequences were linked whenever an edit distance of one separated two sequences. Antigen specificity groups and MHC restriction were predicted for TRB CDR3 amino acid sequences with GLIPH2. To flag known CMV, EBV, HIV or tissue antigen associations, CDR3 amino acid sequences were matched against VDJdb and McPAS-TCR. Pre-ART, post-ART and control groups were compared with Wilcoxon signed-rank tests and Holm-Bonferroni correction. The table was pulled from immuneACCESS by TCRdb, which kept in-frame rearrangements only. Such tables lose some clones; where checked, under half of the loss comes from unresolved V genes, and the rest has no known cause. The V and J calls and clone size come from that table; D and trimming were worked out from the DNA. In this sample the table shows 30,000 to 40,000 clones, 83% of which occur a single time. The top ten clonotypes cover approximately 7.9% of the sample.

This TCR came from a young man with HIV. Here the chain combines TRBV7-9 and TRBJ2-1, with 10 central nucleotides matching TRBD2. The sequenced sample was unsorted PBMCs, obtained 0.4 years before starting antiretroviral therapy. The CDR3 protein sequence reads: CASSLVASGRDQTYNEQFF. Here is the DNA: TGTGCCAGCAGCTTAGTTGCTAGCGGGAGAGACCAAACCTACAATGAGCAGTTCTTC.